Shown below are 21 T cell receptor beta chains from a single sample sequenced in a study of blood T cell repertoires in COVID-19. The table came from immunoSEQ multiplex PCR; TCRdb's copy has only in-frame clones and leaves some out. The sample lists about 85,000 clones; roughly 90% were seen once. The sequenced material came from peripheral blood. The receptor source for this set is an elderly woman with active or convalescent COVID-19.

This clone was seen just once. The rearrangement links TRBV28 to TRBJ1-5, with a weak D call TRBD1 (6 bases). Germline V gives CDR1 MDHEN, CDR2 SYDVKM. There are 14 residues in the CDR3. V was shortened by 5 bases and J by 3 bases, with 11 bases between the two germline ends. The CDR3 DNA reads TGTGCCAGCAGTGGGGCGGGGGCCAATCAGCCCCAGCATTTT. It specifies CASSGAGANQPQHF. Looking up the rest from reference TRBV28 and TRBJ1-5 gives the full variable domain: DVKVTQSSRYLVKRTGEKVFLECVQDMDHENMFWYRQDPGLGLRLIYFSYDVKMKEKGDIPEGYSVSREKKERFSLILESASTNQTSMYLCASSGAGANQPQHFGDGTRLSIL.

CDR3 region: CASSQGTGVNDEKLFF. The DNA of the CDR3 is TGTGCCAGCTCACAAGGGACAGGGGTAAATGATGAAAAACTGTTTTTT. This sequence joins TRBV18 and TRBJ1-4, with TRBD1 matching over 10 bases. The germline V gene has CDR1 KGHSH and CDR2 LQKENI. This CDR3 is built from 16 residues. Germline trimming cut 4 bases from V and 6 bases from J; bases unmatched to any gene: 8.

V usage is TRBV7-2 and J usage is TRBJ2-2, with 9 bases aligning to TRBD2. The V gene end was trimmed by 5 bases and the J gene end by 0 bases; junction bases not matched to a gene: 1. Per the germline V gene, CDR1 is SGHTA and CDR2 is FQGNSA. The CDR3 spans 15 residues. The CDR3: CASSRLAANTGELFF. The CDR3 DNA is TGTGCCAGCAGCAGACTAGCGGCGAACACCGGGGAGCTGTTTTTT.

The rearrangement uses TRBV5-1 and TRBJ1-1; 8 bases fit TRBD1. CDR1 and CDR2 from the germline V gene are SGHRS and YFSETQ. The CDR3 spans 14 residues. The V segment lost 3 bases and the J segment 10 bases; nucleotides outside the gene matches: 11. For the CDR3, the DNA is TGCGCCAGCAGCTCCGGGACAGGTACTTGGGGAGCTTTCTTT. Translated, it gives CASSSGTGTWGAFF.

The V call is TRBV2, the J call TRBJ2-2, with a possible D match to TRBD2 (6 bases). Trimming pared 8 bases from V and 1 base from J, leaving 14 bases between. Per the germline V gene, CDR1 is SNHLY and CDR2 is FYNNEI. This CDR3 comprises 15 residues. The CDR3 DNA follows: TGTGCCAGCGGATCCGGGACTCTGAACACCGGGGAGCTGTTTTTT. Translated: CASGSGTLNTGELFF.

V usage is TRBV24-1 and J usage is TRBJ2-7; 7 nucleotides match TRBD1. In germline, CDR1 is KGHDR, CDR2 SFDVKD. V shed 9 bases, J shed 7 bases, and the junction held 8 bases outside the gene matches. This CDR3 has 12 amino acids. The CDR3 protein is CATGDRTEEQYF. For the CDR3, the DNA is TGTGCCACCGGGGACAGAACGGAAGAGCAGTACTTC.

This clone was detected once. CDR3 in amino acids: CASSFKSLSRGLFF. The DNA for the CDR3 is TGTGCCAGCAGCTTCAAGTCCCTCTCCCGGGGACTGTTTTTT. The chain is built from TRBV13 and TRBJ1-4; D remains unclear. The CDR3 length is 14 residues. Germline CDR1 reads PRHDT; CDR2 reads FYEKMQ (reference sequence). V lost 3 bases, J lost 13 bases, and 18 bases lay in between. The whole variable domain, filled in from reference TRBV13 and TRBJ1-4, reads AAGVIQSPRHLIKEKRETATLKCYPIPRHDTVYWYQQGPGQDPQFLISFYEKMQSDKGSIPDRFSAQQFSDYHSELNMSSLELGDSALYFCASSFKSLSRGLFFGSGTQLSVL.

The chain recombines TRBV7-2 with TRBJ1-6; 8 nucleotides line up with TRBD1. Germline assignment: CDR1 SGHTA and CDR2 FQGNSA. With V trimmed by 3 bases and J by 9 bases, 4 bases remained unmatched. The CDR3 sequence is 14 residues long. The CDR3 spells CASSFSDRGSPLHF. The CDR3 DNA follows: TGTGCCAGCAGCTTCTCCGACAGGGGTTCACCCCTCCACTTT.

The chain couples TRBV28 to TRBJ2-3, with TRBD1 matching over 8 bases. The germline V gene has CDR1 MDHEN and CDR2 SYDVKM. This CDR3 comprises 17 residues. Losses at the gene ends were 5 bases for V and 5 bases for J; bases not matched to a gene: 15. The CDR3 sequence is CASSGPRAGGYGDTQYF. In DNA, the CDR3 is TGTGCCAGCAGTGGACCACGGGCAGGGGGCTATGGAGATACGCAGTATTTT. The full variable domain, completed using reference TRBV28 and TRBJ2-3, is DVKVTQSSRYLVKRTGEKVFLECVQDMDHENMFWYRQDPGLGLRLIYFSYDVKMKEKGDIPEGYSVSREKKERFSLILESASTNQTSMYLCASSGPRAGGYGDTQYFGPGTRLTVL.

V gene TRBV7-4 combines with J gene TRBJ2-3; TRBD2 aligns across 7 bases. In germline, CDR1 is SGHVT, CDR2 SQSDAQ. This CDR3 contains 16 residues. The V gene end was trimmed by 2 bases and the J gene end by 2 bases; junction bases not matched to a gene: 7. In DNA form, the CDR3 reads TGTGCCAGCAGCTTAAGTAGGCTAGCGGTCACAGATACGCAGTATTTT. Amino acids: CASSLSRLAVTDTQYF.

The genes are TRBV11-2 and TRBJ1-1; D gene ambiguous. V gave up 5 bases and J gave up 3 bases, with 10 bases separating them. Germline CDR1 SGHAT, CDR2 FQNNGV. This CDR3 has 13 amino acids. In DNA, the CDR3 is TGTGCCAGCAGCCCTGGGGAGTACACTGAAGCTTTCTTT. The encoded protein is CASSPGEYTEAFF.

V and J are TRBV12-3 or TRBV12-4 and TRBJ2-7; D not resolved. The ends were cut back, 0 bases at V and 7 bases at J, with 10 bases in the middle. The CDR3 is made up of 13 amino acids. The CDR3 DNA sequence: TGTGCCAGCAGTTTAGCGTTGTCCGGTGAGCAGTACTTC. Amino acids: CASSLALSGEQYF.

This sequence joins TRBV5-1 and TRBJ2-1, with a tentative D call TRBD1 (6 bases). V gave up 4 bases and J gave up 1 base, with 12 bases separating them. Germline-derived CDR1 and CDR2 are SGHRS and YFSETQ. The CDR3 has 15 residues. The CDR3: CASSPQGNSYNEQFF. DNA for the CDR3: TGCGCCAGCAGCCCCCAGGGGAATTCCTACAATGAGCAGTTCTTC. The full variable domain, rest sourced from reference TRBV5-1 and TRBJ2-1, is KAGVTQTPRYLIKTRGQQVTLSCSPISGHRSVSWYQQTPGQGLQFLFEYFSETQRNKGNFPGRFSGRQFSNSRSEMNVSTLELGDSALYLCASSPQGNSYNEQFFGPGTRLTVL.

The V and J genes are TRBV18 and TRBJ1-5; a weak D match, TRBD1 (5 bases). This CDR3 has 16 residues. With 4 bases removed from V and 1 base from J, the gap between germline ends came to 14 bases. CDR1 is KGHSH, CDR2 LQKENI, per germline. CDR3 nucleotides: TGTGCCAGCTCACGAACCGGGGGTGGGAGCAATCAGCCCCAGCATTTT. It encodes CASSRTGGGSNQPQHF.

This chain links TRBV19 with TRBJ1-6; possibly TRBD1 for D (5 bases). Germline loops: CDR1 LNHDA, CDR2 SQIVND (reference sequence). The CDR3 length is 17 residues. The V and J ends lost 5 bases and 0 bases respectively, with 14 bases between them. CDR3 DNA: TGTGCCAGTAGTTGGGGACTTGGAAGCTCCTATAATTCACCCCTCCACTTT. It specifies CASSWGLGSSYNSPLHF.

The V and J genes are TRBV9 and TRBJ2-2; the D is unclear. This CDR3 has 14 amino acids. Germline V gives CDR1 SGDLS, CDR2 YYNGEE. Trimming removed 4 bases at V and 6 bases at J, with 13 bases between. The chain's CDR3 is CASSLAVLPGELFF. For the CDR3, the DNA is TGTGCCAGCAGCCTTGCGGTGCTTCCCGGGGAGCTGTTTTTT.

This clone has only one observation. This chain uses TRBV2 with TRBJ1-4; weak D call: TRBD1 (6 bases). V was pared by 4 bases and J by 8 bases, with 11 bases between. The CDR3 sequence is 13 residues long. CDR1 is SNHLY, CDR2 FYNNEI, per germline. CDR3 protein: CASSGGTQEKLFF. The CDR3 DNA sequence: TGTGCCAGCAGTGGTGGGACACAGGAAAAACTGTTTTTT. Full variable domain (missing parts from reference TRBV2 and TRBJ1-4): EPEVTQTPSHQVTQMGQEVILRCVPISNHLYFYWYRQILGQKVEFLVSFYNNEISEKSEIFDDQFSVERPDGSNFTLKIRSTKLEDSAMYFCASSGGTQEKLFFGSGTQLSVL.

J is TRBJ1-3 and V is TRBV28; D is ambiguous. This CDR3 has 14 amino acids. The germline V gene has CDR1 MDHEN and CDR2 SYDVKM. V shed 0 bases and J shed 0 bases, with 3 bases lying between them. CDR3 residues: CASSLWSSGNTIYF. CDR3 nucleotide sequence: TGTGCCAGCAGTTTATGGAGCTCTGGAAACACCATATATTTT.

This chain connects TRBV4-3 to TRBJ1-3, with a tentative D call TRBD1 (5 bases). The CDR3 loop spans 16 amino acids. The V end was cut by 4 bases, the J end by 2 bases, with 15 bases between. Germline lookup yields CDR1 LGHNA and CDR2 YSLEER. DNA for the CDR3: TGCGCCAGCAGCCCCTCCTCCGTGGGGCCTGGAAACACCATATATTTT. This gives the protein CASSPSSVGPGNTIYF.

The chain couples TRBV3-1 (or the pseudogene TRBV3-2) to TRBJ2-6; 13 bases align to TRBD2. Losses at the gene ends were 4 bases for V and 4 bases for J; bases not matched to a gene: 4. The length of the CDR3 is 17 residues. Germline V gene lookup returns CDR1 LGHDT and CDR2 YNNKEL (reference sequence). The CDR3 here is CASSLGLAGRGANVLTF. CDR3 sequence (DNA): TGTGCCAGCAGCCTGGGACTAGCGGGAAGAGGGGCCAACGTCCTGACTTTC.

The CDR3 DNA reads as TGTGCCAGCAGTATCAATCTAGCGGGAGAATCCGATACGCAGTATTTT. It specifies CASSINLAGESDTQYF. This chain uses TRBV6-2 or TRBV6-3 with TRBJ2-3, with 10 positions matching TRBD2. The V gene's germline CDR1 is MNHEY and CDR2 SVGEGT. The CDR3 has 16 amino acids. Germline trimming cut 5 bases from V and 6 bases from J; bases unmatched to any gene: 11.